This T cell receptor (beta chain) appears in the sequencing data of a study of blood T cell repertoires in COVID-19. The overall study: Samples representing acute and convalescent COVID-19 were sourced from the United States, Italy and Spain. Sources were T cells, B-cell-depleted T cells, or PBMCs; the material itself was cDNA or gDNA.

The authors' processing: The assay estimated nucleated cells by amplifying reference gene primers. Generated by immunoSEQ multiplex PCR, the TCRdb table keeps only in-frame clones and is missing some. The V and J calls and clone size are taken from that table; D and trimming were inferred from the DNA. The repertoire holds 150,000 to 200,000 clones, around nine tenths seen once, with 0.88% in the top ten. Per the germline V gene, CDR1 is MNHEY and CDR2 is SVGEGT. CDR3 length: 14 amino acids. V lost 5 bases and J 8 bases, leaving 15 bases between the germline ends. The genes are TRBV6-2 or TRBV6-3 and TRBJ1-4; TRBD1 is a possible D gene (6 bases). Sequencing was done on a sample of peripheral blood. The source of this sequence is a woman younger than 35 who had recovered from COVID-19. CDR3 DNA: TGTGCCAGCAGTCCGAGACAGGCCGGAGAAAAACTGTTTTTT. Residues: CASSPRQAGEKLFF.